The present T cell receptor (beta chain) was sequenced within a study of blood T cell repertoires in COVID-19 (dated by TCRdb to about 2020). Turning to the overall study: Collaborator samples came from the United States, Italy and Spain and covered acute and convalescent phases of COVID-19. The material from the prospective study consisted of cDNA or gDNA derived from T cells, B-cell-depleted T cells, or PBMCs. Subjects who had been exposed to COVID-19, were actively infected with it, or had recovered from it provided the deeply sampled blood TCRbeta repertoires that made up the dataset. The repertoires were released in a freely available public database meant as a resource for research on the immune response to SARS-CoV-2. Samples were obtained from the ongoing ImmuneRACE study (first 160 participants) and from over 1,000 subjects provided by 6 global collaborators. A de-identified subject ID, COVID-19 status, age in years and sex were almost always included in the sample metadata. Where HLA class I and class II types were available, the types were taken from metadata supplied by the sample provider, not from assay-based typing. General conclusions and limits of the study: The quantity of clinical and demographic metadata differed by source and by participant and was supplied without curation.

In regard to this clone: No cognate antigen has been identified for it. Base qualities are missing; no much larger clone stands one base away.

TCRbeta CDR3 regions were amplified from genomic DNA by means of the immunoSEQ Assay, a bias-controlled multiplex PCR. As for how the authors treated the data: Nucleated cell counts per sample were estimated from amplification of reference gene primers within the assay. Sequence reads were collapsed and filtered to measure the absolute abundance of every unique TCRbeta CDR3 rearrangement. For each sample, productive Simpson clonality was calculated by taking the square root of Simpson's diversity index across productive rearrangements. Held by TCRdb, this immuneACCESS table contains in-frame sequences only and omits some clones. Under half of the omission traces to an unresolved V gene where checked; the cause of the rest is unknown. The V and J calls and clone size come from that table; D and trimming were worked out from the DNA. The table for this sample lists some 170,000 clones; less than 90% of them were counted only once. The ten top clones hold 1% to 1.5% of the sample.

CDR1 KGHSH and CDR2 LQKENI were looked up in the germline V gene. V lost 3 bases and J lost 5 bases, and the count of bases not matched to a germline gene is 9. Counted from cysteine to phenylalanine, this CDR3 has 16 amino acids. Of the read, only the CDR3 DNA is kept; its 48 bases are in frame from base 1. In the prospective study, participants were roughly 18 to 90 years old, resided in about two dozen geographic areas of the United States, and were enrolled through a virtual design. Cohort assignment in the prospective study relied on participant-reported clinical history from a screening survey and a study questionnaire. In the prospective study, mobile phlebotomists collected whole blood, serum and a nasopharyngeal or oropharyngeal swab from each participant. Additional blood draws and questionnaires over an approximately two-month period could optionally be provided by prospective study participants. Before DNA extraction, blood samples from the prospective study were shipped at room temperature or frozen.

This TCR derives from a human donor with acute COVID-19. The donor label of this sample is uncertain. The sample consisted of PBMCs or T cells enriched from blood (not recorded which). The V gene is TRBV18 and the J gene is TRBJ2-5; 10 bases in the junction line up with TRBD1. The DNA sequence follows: TGTGCCAGCTCACCTTATAGAGACAGGGGGCTGGAGACCCAGTACTTC. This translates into CASSPYRDRGLETQYF.